Shown below are 4 T cell receptor beta chains from a single sample sequenced in a study of patients and donors after allogeneic stem cell transplantation. TCRdb passed the RT-PCR reads through MiXCR, listing each CDR3 protein once. The sample lists roughly 250,000 distinct CDR3 sequences; about 14% were seen once. The specimen sequenced was blood, either unsorted or a sorted T cell fraction (not recorded which). These receptors were collected from a human donor who was either an allogeneic HSCT recipient or a stem cell or donor lymphocyte infusion donor (not recorded which). It is not recorded whose cells these are; they may come from a transplant donor.

The chain recombines TRBV30 with TRBJ2-1, with D perhaps matching TRBD2 (6 bases). In germline, CDR1 is GTSNPN, CDR2 SVGIG (reference sequence). V was cut by 2 bases and J by 0 bases, with 11 bases left in between. This CDR3 region has 15 residues. This CDR3 reads CAWSRWRGSYNEQFF. CDR3 in DNA: TGTGCCTGGAGTCGCTGGAGGGGCTCCTACAATGAGCAGTTCTTC.

This clonotype turned up a few times. V and J are TRBV20-1 and TRBJ2-7, with D perhaps given as TRBD1 or TRBD2 (6 bases each). V gave up 0 bases and J gave up 6 bases, with 15 bases separating them. The CDR3 has 14 residues. CDR1 and CDR2 from the germline V gene are DFQATT and SNEGSKA (reference sequence). As DNA, the CDR3 is TGCAGTGCTAGAGAGCCGGGGGCCCGTCCCGAGCAGTACTTC. Its translation is CSAREPGARPEQYF.

This clonotype appeared many times. J is TRBJ1-5 and V is TRBV4-3; no clear D. The V gene's germline CDR1 is LGHNA and CDR2 YSLEER. This CDR3 comprises 15 residues. Trimming stripped 0 bases from V and 3 bases from J, with 9 bases between. The CDR3 nucleotides read TGCGCCAGCAGCCAAGATTTGGGGAACAATCAGCCCCAGCATTTT. Encoded protein: CASSQDLGNNQPQHF.

This clonotype has a count of ten or more. The V call is TRBV19, the J call TRBJ2-1; unclear D gene. In germline, CDR1 is LNHDA, CDR2 SQIVND (reference sequence). V lost 6 bases to trimming and J lost 3 bases, with 15 bases between them. The CDR3 sequence is 15 residues long. The CDR3 sequence is CASRSDGNVYNEQFF. The CDR3 region has the DNA TGTGCCAGTAGATCGGACGGAAACGTCTACAATGAGCAGTTCTTC.